The 32 T cell receptor beta chains presented below share a single source sample, sequenced in a study of prognosis after radiotherapy for stage I lung cancer. Amplicons of TCR beta CDR3 were generated from genomic DNA by two-round multiplex PCR. During first-round PCR, primers specific to each TRBV and TRBJ gene were used. A single record per CDR3 protein comes from TCRdb applying MiXCR to the multiplex PCR reads. The repertoire holds approximately 20,000 distinct CDR3 sequences, with over 25% as singletons. The sequencing used PBMCs, collected before or after stereotactic body radiation therapy (not recorded which). These receptors were taken from a donor at least 50 years old with non-small cell lung cancer.

This clonotype was observed many times. This chain connects TRBV29-1 to TRBJ1-1; D call uncertain. V was trimmed by 0 bases and J by 4 bases, leaving 6 bases between them. The CDR3 consists of 12 residues. Looked up from germline, CDR1 is SQVTM and CDR2 is ANQGSEA. The CDR3 protein is CSVEDWGTEAFF. The CDR3, as DNA: TGCAGCGTTGAAGATTGGGGCACTGAAGCTTTCTTT.

This clonotype was seen many times. The chain combines TRBV9 with TRBJ2-2; the match to TRBD2 covers 7 bases. The CDR3 sequence is 13 residues long. Germline V gene data show CDR1 as SGDLS and CDR2 as YYNGEE. V lost 6 bases and J lost 4; bases outside the gene matches: 3. CDR3 in DNA: TGTGCCAGCACGGCGGGAGTCACCGGGGAGCTGTTTTTT. Protein sequence: CASTAGVTGELFF.

The sample holds one count of this clonotype. A read error is the likely source, as a far larger clone sits one nucleotide away. The CDR3 nucleotides are TGTGCCAGCATTCAGGGGGCACCTCCGGCGGTCTTC. It translates to CASIQGAPPAVF. The rearrangement links TRBV6-4 to TRBJ2-1; 8 bases align to TRBD1. The CDR3 covers 12 residues. The V gene's germline CDR1 is MRHNA and CDR2 SNTAGT.

The V gene is TRBV7-2, the J gene TRBJ2-5; D is undetermined. There are 14 residues in the CDR3. V was clipped by 2 bases and J by 12 bases, with 19 bases between them. In germline, CDR1 is SGHTA, CDR2 FQGNSA. The CDR3 region is CASSLTHGNRFEYF. The CDR3 DNA is TGTGCCAGCAGCTTAACCCACGGAAATCGGTTTGAGTACTTC.

The gene calls are TRBV3-1 and TRBJ2-7; the D gene could be TRBD1 or TRBD2 (6 bases each). Germline assignment: CDR1 LGHDT and CDR2 YNNKEL (reference sequence). Trimming stripped 5 bases from V and 3 bases from J, with 17 bases between. This CDR3 has 15 amino acids. This CDR3 is CASSKRPRGVYEQYF. The CDR3 DNA is TGTGCCAGCAGCAAAAGACCTAGGGGGGTCTACGAGCAGTACTTC.

This clonotype was counted ten times or more. The V gene is TRBV20-1, the J gene TRBJ2-7, with TRBD2 matching 9 bases. The CDR3 has 14 residues. With 0 bases clipped from V and 6 bases from J, the junction kept 6 bases outside the gene matches. Germline V CDR1 and CDR2: DFQATT, SNEGSKA (reference sequence). CDR3 loop: CSAREPGLAGEQYF. CDR3 bases: TGCAGTGCTAGAGAACCGGGACTAGCAGGCGAGCAGTACTTC.

This clonotype came up many times. The J gene is TRBJ2-3, the V gene TRBV28, with D hard to call. Germline lookup yields CDR1 MDHEN and CDR2 SYDVKM. The CDR3 length is 13 residues. V lost 7 bases to trimming and J lost 2 bases, with 10 bases between them. The CDR3 bases are TGTGCCAGCATTCACGGAAACACAGATACGCAGTATTTT. It encodes CASIHGNTDTQYF.

On this clonotype: At one end the junction does not follow the germline gene, possibly because of a read error. This chain joins TRBV6-2 or TRBV6-3 and TRBJ1-4, with D hard to call. CDR1 is MNHEY, CDR2 SVGEGT, per germline. There are 15 residues in the CDR3. In DNA form, the CDR3 reads TGTGCCAACAGTTACTCCTCCGCAGGCGGTGAAAGACTGTTTTTT. It specifies CANSYSSAGGERLFF.

This clonotype was seen a handful of times. This may arise from a read error, as a much more abundant clone is one base away. The rearrangement joins TRBV6-5 to TRBJ1-1, with D tentatively TRBD1 (5 bases). CDR3 length: 13 amino acids. Per germline, CDR1 MNHEY and CDR2 SVGAGI. CDR3 loop: CASSYMGESDAYF. The CDR3 bases are TGTGCCAGCAGTTATATGGGGGAGTCCGACGCTTACTTT.

This clonotype was counted at least ten times. The rearrangement uses TRBV20-1 and TRBJ2-4; TRBD1 is a possible D gene (5 bases). The CDR3 consists of 13 residues. CDR1 and CDR2 from the germline V gene are DFQATT and SNEGSKA (reference sequence). V was trimmed by 1 base and J by 7 bases, leaving 11 bases between them. The CDR3 sequence is CSARVGARNIQYF. The CDR3 nucleotides are TGCAGTGCTAGAGTTGGGGCGCGGAACATTCAGTACTTC.

This clonotype was seen many times. This chain joins TRBV9 and TRBJ2-2, with 8 bases fitting TRBD2. The germline CDR1 and CDR2 sequences are SGDLS and YYNGEE. J gave up 7 bases and V 5 bases, and 7 bases lay outside the gene matches. The CDR3 runs to 14 residues. The CDR3 bases are TGTGCCAGCAGTTTGGCGGGAGGAGGCGGGGAGCTGTTTTTT. Residues: CASSLAGGGGELFF. Variable domain in full (rest from reference TRBV9 and TRBJ2-2): DSGVTQTPKHLITATGQRVTLRCSPRSGDLSVYWYQQSLDQGLQFLIQYYNGEERAKGNILERFSAQQFPDLHSELNLSSLELGDSALYFCASSLAGGGGELFFGEGSRLTVL.

This clonotype is classed as medium-sized. The chain is built from TRBV20-1 and TRBJ2-5, with D perhaps TRBD1 (5 bases). The J call may be faulty, since TRBJ2-1 better matches the DNA end. CDR3 size: 15 residues. CDR1 DFQATT and CDR2 SNEGSKA come from the germline V gene (reference sequence). The DNA for the CDR3 is TGCAGTGCTATACTTGGCGCTGGAAGGGGCAATGAGCAGTTCTTC. Residues: CSAILGAGRGNEQFF.

This chain links TRBV6-2 or TRBV6-3 with TRBJ2-1, with 9 nucleotides matching TRBD2. V lost 5 bases to trimming and J lost 8 bases; unmatched junction nucleotides: 19. Per germline, CDR1 MNHEY and CDR2 SVGEGT. This CDR3 region has 18 residues. The CDR3 region is CASSENPPGLAGCDEQFF. CDR3 DNA: TGTGCCAGCAGTGAGAACCCTCCGGGACTAGCTGGTTGTGATGAGCAGTTCTTC.

There are many counts of this clonotype. The chain employs TRBV7-2 and TRBJ2-7; D unresolved. There are 11 residues in the CDR3. V lost 5 bases and J 3 bases, leaving 5 bases between the germline ends. The germline CDR1 and CDR2 sequences are SGHTA and FQGNSA. The DNA of the CDR3 is TGTGCCAGCAGCCCTATCTACGAGCAGTACTTC. Its protein product is CASSPIYEQYF.

This clonotype has at least ten counts. The J gene is TRBJ1-4, the V gene TRBV6-1, with TRBD1 as a possible D gene (6 bases). CDR1 and CDR2 (germline): MNHNS, SASEGT. Between the trimmed V and J ends, which lost 6 bases and 0 bases, there was a span of 11 bases. The CDR3 runs 15 residues. The CDR3 DNA follows: TGTGCCAGCAGACCCCACAGGGCAACTAATGAAAAACTGTTTTTT. Protein: CASRPHRATNEKLFF.

Comments on this clonotype: Given a far larger clone just one base away, this is likely a sequencing read error. The chain uses TRBV12-5 and TRBJ2-3; 8 bases map to TRBD2. Per the germline V gene, CDR1 is LGHNT and CDR2 is FRNRAP. The CDR3 totals 14 residues. The CDR3 region is CVSGAGGSTDTQYF. In nucleotides, the CDR3 is TGTGTCAGCGGGGCGGGAGGTAGCACAGATACGCAGTATTTT.

This clonotype was recorded many times. The rearrangement joins TRBV5-4 to TRBJ2-2; 7 bases align to TRBD1. CDR1 SGHNT and CDR2 YYREEE come from the germline V gene (reference sequence). Trimming at V came to 4 bases and at J to 1 base, leaving 7 bases not matched to a gene. This CDR3 spans 16 amino acids. The CDR3 protein is CASSGGQEMNTGELFF. The CDR3 region has the DNA TGTGCCAGCAGCGGTGGACAGGAGATGAACACCGGGGAGCTGTTTTTT. The full variable domain, completed using reference TRBV5-4 and TRBJ2-2, is ETGVTQSPTHLIKTRGQQVTLRCSSQSGHNTVSWYQQALGQGPQFIFQYYREEENGRGNFPPRFSGLQFPNYSSELNVNALELDDSALYLCASSGGQEMNTGELFFGEGSRLTVL.

Judged by abundance, this clonotype is medium-sized (0.01 to 0.1%). V gene TRBV28 combines with J gene TRBJ1-3, with 8 bases identical to TRBD1. CDR3 length: 14 residues. J lost 7 bases, V lost 5 bases, and 7 bases had no gene match. Germline V gives CDR1 MDHEN, CDR2 SYDVKM. The CDR3 reads CASSGTQGGNTIYF. CDR3 DNA: TGTGCCAGCAGTGGGACACAGGGGGGCAACACCATATATTTT.

This clonotype was recorded many times. The V gene is TRBV2, the J gene TRBJ1-2; 7 bases agree with TRBD1. The ends lost 6 bases at V and 2 bases at J; junction bases unmatched: 9. The CDR3 has 15 amino acids. Germline CDR1 reads SNHLY; CDR2 reads FYNNEI. CDR3 nucleotides: TGTGCCAGCAGCCCAAGCGCAGGGGGGAACTATGGCTACACCTTC. Residues: CASSPSAGGNYGYTF.

This clonotype has at least ten counts. The chain is built from TRBV5-1 and TRBJ2-5, with 7 bases matching TRBD1. The germline V gene encodes CDR1 SGHRS and CDR2 YFSETQ. The CDR3 length is 14 residues. V lost 4 bases to trimming and J lost 2 bases; unmatched junction nucleotides: 5. The CDR3 sequence: CASSALQGQETQYF. DNA for the CDR3: TGCGCCAGCAGCGCGTTACAGGGGCAAGAGACCCAGTACTTC.

This clonotype has a count of ten or more. V and J are TRBV10-3 and TRBJ1-6; D remains unclear. The CDR3 contains 13 residues. Germline CDR1 reads ENHRY; CDR2 reads SYGVKD. The ends were cut back, 3 bases at V and 7 bases at J, with 7 bases in the middle. The CDR3 loop reads CAISDVENSPLHF. The CDR3, as DNA: TGTGCCATCAGTGACGTTGAAAATTCACCCCTCCACTTT.

The sample holds many counts of this clonotype. This chain uses TRBV6-1 with TRBJ2-2, with D possibly TRBD1 on 5 matching bases. Germline CDR1 is MNHNS and CDR2 is SASEGT. V was cut by 5 bases and J by 7 bases, with 11 bases left in between. This CDR3 spans 13 amino acids. The CDR3 DNA reads as TGTGCCAGCAGTATCACAGGCTACGGGGAGCTGTTTTTT. Its protein product is CASSITGYGELFF.

This clonotype is a singleton in its sample. One junction end does not reproduce the germline sequence, and a read error may be involved. J is TRBJ2-3 and V is TRBV7-2, with D unclear. The CDR3 extends over 18 amino acids. The germline V gene has CDR1 SGHTA and CDR2 FQGNSA. The CDR3, as DNA: TGTGCCAGCAGCTCCCCCCTCCGCCGGTTGGTGGGAACAGATATGCAGTATTTT. Translated, it gives CASSSPLRRLVGTDMQYF.

Concerning this clonotype itself: It is likely a read error, because the conserved phenylalanine at the end of the CDR3 is missing. This chain links TRBV5-8 with TRBJ2-5; 7 positions agree with TRBD2. V lost 4 bases to trimming and J lost 4 bases; unmatched junction nucleotides: 16. CDR3 length: 17 amino acids. CDR1 SGHTS and CDR2 YDEGEE come from the germline V gene. In nucleotides, the CDR3 is TGTGCCAGCAGCCCGGAACTAGCGAGCACTGGGAGAGAGACCCAGTACTTA. This gives the protein CASSPELASTGRETQYL.

This clonotype has at least ten counts. The chain is built from TRBV20-1 and TRBJ2-7; 7 positions match TRBD2. V lost 1 base to trimming and J lost 4 bases; unmatched junction nucleotides: 7. The CDR3 has 14 amino acids. CDR1 and CDR2 from the germline V gene are DFQATT and SNEGSKA (reference sequence). CDR3 nucleotides: TGCAGTGCTAGAGTAGTAGCTAGCGGATACGAGCAGTACTTC. Its protein product is CSARVVASGYEQYF.

This clonotype was seen at least ten times. V is TRBV4-3 and J is TRBJ1-5, with D unresolved. Germline-derived CDR1 and CDR2 are LGHNA and YSLEER. There are 15 residues in the CDR3. V lost 3 bases and J 1 base, leaving 10 bases between the germline ends. The CDR3 loop reads CASSQVAGSNQPQHF. CDR3 DNA sequence: TGCGCCAGCAGCCAGGTAGCGGGGAGCAATCAGCCCCAGCATTTT.

CDR3 amino acids: CARSPGTRDYEQYF. CDR3 sequence (DNA): TGTGCCAGAAGTCCCGGGACACGGGACTACGAGCAGTACTTC. This rearrangement joins TRBV12-3 or TRBV12-4 to TRBJ2-7, with D possibly TRBD1 on 6 matching bases. The germline V and J ends were trimmed by 9 bases and 3 bases, with 18 bases remaining between them. This CDR3 contains 14 residues.

This clonotype was counted ten times or more. J is TRBJ2-1 and V is TRBV12-3 or TRBV12-4, with TRBD2 matching 7 bases. This CDR3 has 17 residues. V was pared by 4 bases and J by 2 bases, with 11 bases of the junction left unmatched. For the CDR3, the DNA is TGTGCCAGCAGTTCGATCACGGGACTAACTACCTACAATGAGCAGTTCTTC. It codes for CASSSITGLTTYNEQFF.

As concerns this clonotype: This likely reflects a read error, since a far larger clone is one base away. V usage is TRBV6-5 and J usage is TRBJ2-2; D call uncertain. CDR3 length equals 12 residues. From germline, CDR1 is MNHEY and CDR2 SVGAGI. CDR3 sequence reads: CANSYGNGELFF. The DNA for the CDR3 is TGTGCCAACAGTTACGGCAACGGGGAGCTGTTTTTT.

This clonotype is medium-sized by share. V is TRBV2 and J is TRBJ1-2; D gene ambiguous. The germline V gene encodes CDR1 SNHLY and CDR2 FYNNEI. This CDR3 has 14 residues. V lost 1 base, J lost 4 bases, and 10 bases lay in between. The CDR3 loop is CASSEDRFSYGYTF. CDR3 in DNA: TGTGCCAGCAGTGAAGACCGATTTAGCTATGGCTACACCTTC.

This clonotype was observed at least ten times. The V gene is TRBV16, the J gene TRBJ2-7; a possible D gene is TRBD1 (5 bases). V gave up 3 bases and J gave up 2 bases, with 14 bases separating them. The CDR3 contains 15 residues. Germline V CDR1 and CDR2: KGHSY, FQNENV. CDR3 in amino acids: CASSQGQKPTYEQYF. As DNA, the CDR3 is TGTGCCAGCAGCCAGGGGCAGAAACCTACCTACGAGCAGTACTTC.

Judged by abundance, this clonotype is medium-sized. The CDR3 sequence is CSAPANTDTQYF. CDR3 nucleotides: TGCAGTGCTCCGGCGAACACAGATACGCAGTATTTT. The rearrangement links TRBV20-1 to TRBJ2-3; D unclear. Between the trimmed V and J ends, which lost 5 bases and 2 bases, there was a span of 8 bases. Germline assignment: CDR1 DFQATT and CDR2 SNEGSKA (reference sequence). This CDR3 spans 12 amino acids.